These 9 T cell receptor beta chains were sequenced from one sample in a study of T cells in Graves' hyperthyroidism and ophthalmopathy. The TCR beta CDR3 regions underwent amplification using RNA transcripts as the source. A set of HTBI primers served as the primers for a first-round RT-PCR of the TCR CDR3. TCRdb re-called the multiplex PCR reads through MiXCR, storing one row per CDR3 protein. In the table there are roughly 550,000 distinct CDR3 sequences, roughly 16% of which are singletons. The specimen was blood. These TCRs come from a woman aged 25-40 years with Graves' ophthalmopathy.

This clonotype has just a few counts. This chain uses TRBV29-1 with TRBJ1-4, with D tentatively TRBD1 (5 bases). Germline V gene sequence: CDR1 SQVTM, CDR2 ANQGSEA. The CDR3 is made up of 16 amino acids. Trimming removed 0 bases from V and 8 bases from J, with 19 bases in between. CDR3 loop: CSVEDGGGNEAEKLFF. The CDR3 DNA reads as TGCAGCGTTGAAGATGGGGGGGGGAATGAGGCAGAAAAACTGTTTTTT.

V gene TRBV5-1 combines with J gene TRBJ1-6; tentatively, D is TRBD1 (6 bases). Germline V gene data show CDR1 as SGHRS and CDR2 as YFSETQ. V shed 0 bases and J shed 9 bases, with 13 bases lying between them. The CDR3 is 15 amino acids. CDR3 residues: CASSLDRVFTSPLHF. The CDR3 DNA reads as TGCGCCAGCAGCTTGGACAGGGTATTTACTTCACCCCTCCACTTT.

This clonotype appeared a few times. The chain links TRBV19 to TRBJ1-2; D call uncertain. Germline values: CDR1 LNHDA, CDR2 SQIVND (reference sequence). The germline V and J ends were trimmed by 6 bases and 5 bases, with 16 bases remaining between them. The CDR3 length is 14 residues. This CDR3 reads CASSHWDTPYGYTF. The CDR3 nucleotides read TGTGCCAGTAGCCATTGGGATACACCTTATGGCTACACCTTC. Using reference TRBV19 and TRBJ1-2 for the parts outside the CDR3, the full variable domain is DGGITQSPKYLFRKEGQNVTLSCEQNLNHDAMYWYRQDPGQGLRLIYYSQIVNDFQKGDIAEGYSVSREKKESFPLTVTSAQKNPTAFYLCASSHWDTPYGYTFGSGTRLTVV.

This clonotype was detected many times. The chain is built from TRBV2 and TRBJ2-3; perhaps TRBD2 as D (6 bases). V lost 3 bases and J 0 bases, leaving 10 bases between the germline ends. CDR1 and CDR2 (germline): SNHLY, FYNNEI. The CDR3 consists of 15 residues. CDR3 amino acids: CASSEASASTDTQYF. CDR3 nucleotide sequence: TGTGCCAGCAGTGAGGCTAGCGCCAGCACAGATACGCAGTATTTT.

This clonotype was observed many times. The CDR3 reads CAIRDSNTEAFF. CDR3 DNA: TGTGCCATCCGGGACAGTAACACTGAAGCTTTCTTT. This chain joins TRBV28 and TRBJ1-1; 7 positions agree with TRBD1. After removal of 10 bases from V and 2 bases from J, the junction contained 4 bases not matched to a gene. This CDR3 has 12 amino acids. Germline lookup yields CDR1 MDHEN and CDR2 SYDVKM. Together with reference TRBV28 and TRBJ1-1, the CDR3 gives the full variable domain: DVKVTQSSRYLVKRTGEKVFLECVQDMDHENMFWYRQDPGLGLRLIYFSYDVKMKEKGDIPEGYSVSREKKERFSLILESASTNQTSMYLCAIRDSNTEAFFGQGTRLTVV.

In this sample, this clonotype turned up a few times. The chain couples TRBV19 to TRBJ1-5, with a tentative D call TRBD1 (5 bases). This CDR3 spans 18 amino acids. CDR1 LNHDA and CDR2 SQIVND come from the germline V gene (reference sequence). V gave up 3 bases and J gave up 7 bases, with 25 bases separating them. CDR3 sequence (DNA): TGTGCCAGTAGTATGGGAAGTACAGGAGTGAAAGGTCGCCAGCCCCAGCATTTT. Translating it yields CASSMGSTGVKGRQPQHF.

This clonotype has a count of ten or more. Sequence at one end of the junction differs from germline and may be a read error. As DNA, the CDR3 is TGTGCCAGCAGGGAAGAGGAACCGAGGGAGCTGTTTTTT. Translation: CASREEEPRELFF. The chain links TRBV2 to TRBJ2-2; D remains unclear. This CDR3 has 13 residues. Germline V gives CDR1 SNHLY, CDR2 FYNNEI.

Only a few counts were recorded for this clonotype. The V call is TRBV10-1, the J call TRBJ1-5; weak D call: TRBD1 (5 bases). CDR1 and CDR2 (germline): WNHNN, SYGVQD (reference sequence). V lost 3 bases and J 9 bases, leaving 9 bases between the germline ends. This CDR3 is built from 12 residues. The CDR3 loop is CASSDMGRPQHF. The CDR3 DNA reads TGCGCCAGCAGTGACATGGGGCGGCCCCAGCATTTT.

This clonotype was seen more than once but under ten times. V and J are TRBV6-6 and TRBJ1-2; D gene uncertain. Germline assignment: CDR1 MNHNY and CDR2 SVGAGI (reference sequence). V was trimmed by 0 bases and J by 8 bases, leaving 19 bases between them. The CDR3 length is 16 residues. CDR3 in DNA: TGTGCCAGCAGTTACTCCCCAACCGGCAGGATTGGGGGCTACACCTTC. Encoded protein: CASSYSPTGRIGGYTF.